This T cell receptor (beta chain) was documented in a study of blood T cell repertoires in COVID-19. Study in general: Collection of acute and convalescent COVID-19 samples took place in the United States, Italy and Spain.

CDR1 SGDLS and CDR2 YYNGEE come from the germline V gene. The CDR3 contains 18 residues. V shed 4 bases, J shed 2 bases, and the junction held 14 bases outside the gene matches. As processed by the authors: It was from reference gene primer amplification that nucleated cell counts were estimated. The assay was immunoSEQ multiplex PCR, and TCRdb's table has in-frame clones only and misses some. D and trimming were read from the DNA, whereas the V and J calls and clone size are those reported in that table. The sample holds a few hundred thousand clones, 70% to 90% seen once. The material sequenced was peripheral blood. The clonotype was recovered from a man aged 50 to 59 with acute or convalescent COVID-19. The rearrangement links TRBV9 to TRBJ2-7; TRBD2 agrees at 11 bases. In DNA form, the CDR3 reads TGTGCCAGCAGCCCCCGAGGAGGGGGGACTAGCGGTCCCTACGAGCAGTACTTC. It is translated as CASSPRGGGTSGPYEQYF.